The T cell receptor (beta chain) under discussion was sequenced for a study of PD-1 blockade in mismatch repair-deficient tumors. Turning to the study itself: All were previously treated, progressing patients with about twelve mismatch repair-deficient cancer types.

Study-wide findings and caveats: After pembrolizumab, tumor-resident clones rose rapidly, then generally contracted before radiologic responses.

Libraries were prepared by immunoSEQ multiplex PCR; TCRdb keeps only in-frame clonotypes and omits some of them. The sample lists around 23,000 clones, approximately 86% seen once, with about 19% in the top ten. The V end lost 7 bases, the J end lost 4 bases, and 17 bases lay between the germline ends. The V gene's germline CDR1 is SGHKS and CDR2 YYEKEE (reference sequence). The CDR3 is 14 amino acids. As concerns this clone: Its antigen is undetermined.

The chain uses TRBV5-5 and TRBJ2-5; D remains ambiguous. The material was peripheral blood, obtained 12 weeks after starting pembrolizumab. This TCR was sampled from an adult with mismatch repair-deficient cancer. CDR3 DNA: TGTGCCAGCCTCCCCCTGGGCTTCACAGAGACCCAGTACTTC. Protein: CASLPLGFTETQYF.